This T cell receptor beta chain was recorded in a study of CD8 T cells in ankylosing spondylitis. Study-level results: Clones that were linked to disease were CD8+ and were relatively rare in peripheral blood. As reported, disease-linked clones showed significant enrichment in matched ankylosing spondylitis synovial fluid. Fewer than 10 highly homologous variants formed a TCR beta motif that appeared characteristic of ankylosing spondylitis blood.

The length of the CDR3 is 16 residues. Germline V gene lookup returns CDR1 DFQATT and CDR2 SNEGSKA (reference sequence). Trimming removed 0 bases at V and 0 bases at J, with 9 bases between. This clonotype has just a few counts. Its antigen is currently unknown. Each TCR beta library was made by quantitative 5'-RACE that incorporated molecular barcodes. MiXCR was run by TCRdb on the 5' RACE reads, yielding one entry per CDR3 protein. The table shows 200,000 or so distinct CDR3 sequences, with 18% occurring only once. This TCR derives from a male donor aged 10-29 years with ankylosing spondylitis or in good health (not recorded which). The chain carries TRBV20-1 and TRBJ2-6, with no clear D. The source material was blood, either unsorted or a sorted T cell fraction (not recorded which). CDR3 coding DNA: TGCAGTGCTAGAGATCAGGTTACCTCTGGGGCCAACGTCCTGACTTTC. It is translated as CSARDQVTSGANVLTF.